The T cell receptor beta chain under discussion was sequenced for a study of blood T cell repertoires in COVID-19. Study information: T cells, B-cell-depleted T cells, or PBMCs provided the cDNA or gDNA that served as material.

A word on this clone: This sample also contains other DNA sequences that code for the same CDR3.

Sequencing was performed with immunoSEQ multiplex PCR; in TCRdb, only in-frame clones are kept and a portion is missing. The data show some 270,000 clones, approximately 85% seen once. The TCR was taken from a woman between 45 and 65 years old with acute COVID-19. The sample consisted of PBMCs or T cells enriched from blood (not recorded which).

As DNA, the CDR3 is TGTGCCAGCTCACCAGACAGCTCCTACGAGCAGTACTTC. Translation gives CASSPDSSYEQYF. V gene TRBV18 combines with J gene TRBJ2-7; D perhaps matches TRBD1 (5 bases). CDR3 length: 13 amino acids. V was pared by 2 bases and J by 0 bases, with 5 bases between. Germline V gene lookup returns CDR1 KGHSH and CDR2 LQKENI.